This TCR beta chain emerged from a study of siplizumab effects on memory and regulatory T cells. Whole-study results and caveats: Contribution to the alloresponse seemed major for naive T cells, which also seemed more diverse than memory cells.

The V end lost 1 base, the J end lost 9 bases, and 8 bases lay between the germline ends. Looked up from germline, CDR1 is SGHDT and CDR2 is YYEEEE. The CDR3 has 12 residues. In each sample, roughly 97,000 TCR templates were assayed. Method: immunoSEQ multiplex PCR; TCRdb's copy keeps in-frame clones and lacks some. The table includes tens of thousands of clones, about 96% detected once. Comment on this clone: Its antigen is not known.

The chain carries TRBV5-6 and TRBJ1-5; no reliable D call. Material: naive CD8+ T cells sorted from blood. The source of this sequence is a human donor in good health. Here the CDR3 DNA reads TGTGCCAGCAGCTTGCGGGGAGGGCCCCAGCATTTT. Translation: CASSLRGGPQHF.